The present T cell receptor (beta chain) was sequenced within a study of blood T cell repertoires in COVID-19. Overall study: Samples of COVID-19 (acute and convalescent) were obtained from the United States, Italy and Spain.

This clone was observed a single time. Enrollment of patients from Seattle took place during active infection, with longitudinal follow-up. Measured with immunoSEQ multiplex PCR; TCRdb has only the in-frame clones, and not every one. This sample has 250,000 to 350,000 clones, with approximately 93% found just once. The J segment lost 7 bases and the V segment lost 2 bases, leaving 5 bases of the junction unmatched. The CDR3 spans 15 residues. Germline lookup yields CDR1 LGHDT and CDR2 YNNKEL (reference sequence). V usage is TRBV3-1 (or the pseudogene TRBV3-2) and J usage is TRBJ1-6, with 7 positions matching TRBD1. Sequencing was carried out using peripheral blood. This TCR was recovered from a woman aged 25 to 45 with COVID-19, enrolled during active disease. DNA for the CDR3: TGTGCCAGCAGCCAACCGGGACAGACAAATTCACCCCTCCACTTT. This codes for CASSQPGQTNSPLHF.